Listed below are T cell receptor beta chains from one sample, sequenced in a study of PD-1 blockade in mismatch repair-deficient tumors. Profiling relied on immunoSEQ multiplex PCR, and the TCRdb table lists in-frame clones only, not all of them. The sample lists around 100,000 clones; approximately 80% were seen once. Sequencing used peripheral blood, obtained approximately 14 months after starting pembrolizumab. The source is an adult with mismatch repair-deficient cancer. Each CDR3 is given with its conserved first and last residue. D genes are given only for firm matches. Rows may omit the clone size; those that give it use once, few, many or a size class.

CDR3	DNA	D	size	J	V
CASSYGTSGRPYEQYF	TGTGCCAGCAGTTACGGGACTAGCGGGAGACCCTACGAGCAGTACTTC	TRBD2	.	TRBJ2-7	TRBV6-6
CAISESLGGQYF	TGTGCCATCAGTGAGTCGTTAGGTGGGCAGTACTTC	.	few	TRBJ2-7	TRBV10-3
CSVEGRVNTEAFF	TGCAGCGTTGAAGGCCGGGTGAACACTGAAGCTTTCTTT	.	once	TRBJ1-1	TRBV29-1
CASSNPQETQYF	TGTGCCAGCAGCAACCCTCAAGAGACCCAGTACTTC	.	few	TRBJ2-5	TRBV5-4
CASSAGQGTDTQYF	TGTGCCAGCAGCGCCGGACAAGGCACAGATACGCAGTATTTT	.	.	TRBJ2-3	TRBV7-3
CASSYSINEQFF	TGTGCCAGCAGTTACTCGATAAATGAGCAGTTCTTC	.	.	TRBJ2-1	TRBV6-6
CANSPLQRENTGELFF	TGTGCCAACTCACCATTGCAGCGGGAAAACACCGGGGAGCTGTTTTTT	TRBD2	.	TRBJ2-2	TRBV18
CASSQWDRGTDTQYF	TGCGCCAGCAGCCAGTGGGACAGGGGCACAGATACGCAGTATTTT	TRBD1	.	TRBJ2-3	TRBV4-1
CASSPYIAGLAGLAETQYF	TGTGCCAGCAGTCCTTACATAGCTGGACTAGCGGGATTAGCGGAGACCCAGTACTTC	TRBD2	.	TRBJ2-5	TRBV28
CASSLESLRGRAYGTEAFF	TGTGCCAGCAGTTTAGAAAGCCTTCGAGGCAGGGCATATGGCACTGAAGCTTTCTTT	.	.	TRBJ1-1	TRBV27
CASSMYRGTEAFF	TGTGCCAGTAGTATGTACAGGGGTACTGAAGCTTTCTTT	TRBD1	once	TRBJ1-1	TRBV19
CASSLLTDEQFF	TGCGCCAGCAGCTTGCTCACCGATGAGCAGTTCTTC	.	.	TRBJ2-1	TRBV5-1
CASSSYTGATF	TGTGCCAGCAGCTCCTACACAGGGGCAACCTTC	TRBD1	.	TRBJ1-2	TRBV5-6
CASSLRTRNTGELFF	TGTGCCAGCAGCTTAAGGACAAGGAACACCGGGGAGCTGTTTTTT	.	.	TRBJ2-2	TRBV7-2
CSVGGTGLGNQPQHF	TGCAGCGTTGGGGGGACAGGGCTGGGCAATCAGCCCCAGCATTTT	TRBD1	.	TRBJ1-5	TRBV29-1
CASRRLGRSGRYEQYF	TGCGCCAGCCGAAGACTAGGGAGGAGTGGTCGCTACGAGCAGTACTTC	.	few	TRBJ2-7	TRBV10-1
CSGRTSSAEQFF	TGCAGCGGGCGTACTAGTTCCGCTGAGCAGTTCTTC	.	.	TRBJ2-1	TRBV29-1
CASSQFGGDNEQFF	TGTGCCAGCAGCCAGTTTGGGGGGGACAATGAGCAGTTCTTC	TRBD2	.	TRBJ2-1	TRBV4-2
CASSLGGAWAYEQYF	TGTGCCAGCAGCTTAGGAGGGGCATGGGCCTACGAGCAGTACTTC	.	.	TRBJ2-7	TRBV5-6
CASSFGTGGATEAFF	TGTGCCAGCAGTTTTGGGACAGGGGGAGCGACTGAAGCTTTCTTT	TRBD1	.	TRBJ1-1	TRBV5-6
CASSNGGLNTEAFF	TGTGCCAGCAGTAACGGGGGGCTCAACACTGAAGCTTTCTTT	.	.	TRBJ1-1	TRBV6-6
CASSRDYNEQFF	TGTGCCAGCAGCCGAGACTACAATGAGCAGTTCTTC	.	.	TRBJ2-1	TRBV5-4
CASRVGHLSNQPQHF	TGTGCCAGCAGAGTAGGACACCTTAGCAATCAGCCCCAGCATTTT	.	once	TRBJ1-5	TRBV2
CASSYPGQKETQYF	TGTGCCAGCAGTTACCCGGGACAGAAAGAGACCCAGTACTTC	TRBD1	.	TRBJ2-5	TRBV6-6
CASSLGTGNGYTF	TGTGCCAGCAGTTTAGGGACAGGGAATGGCTACACCTTC	TRBD1	.	TRBJ1-2	TRBV27
CASSSGETGSYEQYF	TGTGCCAGCAGTTCGGGAGAGACAGGGAGCTACGAGCAGTACTTC	.	.	TRBJ2-7	TRBV28
CASSQDHRQPQHF	TGTGCCAGCAGCCAAGATCACCGGCAGCCCCAGCATTTT	.	few	TRBJ1-5	TRBV14
CASSLKSGWETQYF	TGTGCCAGCAGCTTGAAGTCAGGGTGGGAGACCCAGTACTTC	.	.	TRBJ2-5	TRBV5-6
CASSVGRVVYNEQFF	TGTGCCAGCAGCGTGGGGCGGGTAGTCTACAATGAGCAGTTCTTC	.	.	TRBJ2-1	TRBV9
CASSLGPSAGNTIYF	TGCGCCAGCAGCTTGGGACCGAGTGCTGGAAACACCATATATTTT	.	.	TRBJ1-3	TRBV5-1
CASSLGGRYNEQFF	TGTGCCAGCAGCTTGGGTGGACGGTACAATGAGCAGTTCTTC	.	.	TRBJ2-1	TRBV5-6
CASSPLGTSGSTNTGELFF	TGTGCCAGCTCACCACTCGGGACTAGCGGGAGTACGAACACCGGGGAGCTGTTTTTT	TRBD2	.	TRBJ2-2	TRBV18
CASSERETLYEQYF	TGTGCCAGCAGTGAGCGGGAGACTCTCTACGAGCAGTACTTC	TRBD2	.	TRBJ2-7	TRBV2
CATRGQSSYEQYF	TGTGCCACCCGCGGGCAGAGCTCCTACGAGCAGTACTTC	.	.	TRBJ2-7	TRBV5-4
CASSQDHVGAPYF	TGCGCCAGCAGCCAAGATCACGTCGGGGCTCCTTACTTC	.	.	TRBJ2-7	TRBV4-1
CASSLLGGGNSYNEQFF	TGTGCCAGCAGCTTGCTCGGGGGTGGGAACTCCTACAATGAGCAGTTCTTC	.	.	TRBJ2-1	TRBV11-3
CASSRPGTSGGNEQFF	TGTGCCAGTAGTCGCCCTGGGACTAGCGGGGGTAATGAGCAGTTCTTC	TRBD2	.	TRBJ2-1	TRBV19
CASSPTGTAYNYGYTF	TGTGCCAGCAGCCCTACCGGGACAGCATATAACTATGGCTACACCTTC	TRBD1	once	TRBJ1-2	TRBV13
CAWDPRWGEQYF	TGTGCCTGGGACCCACGTTGGGGCGAGCAGTACTTC	.	.	TRBJ2-7	TRBV30
CASSEAFTIGLKDYEQYF	TGTGCCAGCAGTGAAGCATTTACGATAGGTCTAAAAGACTACGAGCAGTACTTC	.	.	TRBJ2-7	TRBV6-1
CASSLRDSYNEQFF	TGTGCCAGTAGTTTACGGGACTCTTACAATGAGCAGTTCTTC	.	.	TRBJ2-1	TRBV19
CASSLDRNSGNTIYF	TGTGCCAGCAGCCTTGACAGGAACTCTGGAAACACCATATATTTT	.	.	TRBJ1-3	TRBV6-5
CASSRELAEHGEQFF	TGCGCCAGCAGTAGAGAGCTAGCGGAGCACGGTGAGCAGTTCTTC	TRBD2	.	TRBJ2-1	TRBV10-1
CATHRASGANVLTF	TGTGCCACGCACAGGGCATCTGGGGCCAACGTCCTGACTTTC	.	.	TRBJ2-6	TRBV6-6
CASSSREVGANVLTF	TGTGCCAGCAGCTCCAGGGAGGTTGGGGCCAACGTCCTGACTTTC	.	.	TRBJ2-6	TRBV7-9
CASSQIGRAINEQFF	TGTGCCAGCAGCCAGATCGGGCGGGCAATTAATGAGCAGTTCTTC	.	few	TRBJ2-1	TRBV27
CASSPEPMAGELFF	TGTGCCAGCAGCCCTGAGCCAATGGCCGGGGAGCTGTTTTTT	.	.	TRBJ2-2	TRBV9